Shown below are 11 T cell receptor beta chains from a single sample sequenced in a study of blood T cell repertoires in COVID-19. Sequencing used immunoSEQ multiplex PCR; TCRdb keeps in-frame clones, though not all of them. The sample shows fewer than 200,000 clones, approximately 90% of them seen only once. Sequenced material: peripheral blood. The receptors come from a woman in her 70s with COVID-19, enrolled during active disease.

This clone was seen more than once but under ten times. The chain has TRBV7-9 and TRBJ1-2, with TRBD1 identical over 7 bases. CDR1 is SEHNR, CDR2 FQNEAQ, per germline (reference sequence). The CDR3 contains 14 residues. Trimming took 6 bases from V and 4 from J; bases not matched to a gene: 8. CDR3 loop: CASSQTGEAYGYTF. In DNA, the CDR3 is TGTGCCAGCAGTCAAACAGGGGAGGCCTATGGCTACACCTTC.

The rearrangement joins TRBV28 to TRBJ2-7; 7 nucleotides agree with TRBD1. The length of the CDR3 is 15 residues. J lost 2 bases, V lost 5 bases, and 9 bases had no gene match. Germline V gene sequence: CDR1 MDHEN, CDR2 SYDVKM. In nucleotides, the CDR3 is TGTGCCAGCAGTGCCTTACAGGGGTCTGCCTACGAGCAGTACTTC. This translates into CASSALQGSAYEQYF.

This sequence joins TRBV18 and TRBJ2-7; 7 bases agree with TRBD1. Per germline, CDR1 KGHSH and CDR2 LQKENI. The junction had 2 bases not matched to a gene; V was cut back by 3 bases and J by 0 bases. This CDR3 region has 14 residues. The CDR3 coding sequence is TGTGCCAGCTCACCTGGGACAGCCTCCTACGAGCAGTACTTC. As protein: CASSPGTASYEQYF.

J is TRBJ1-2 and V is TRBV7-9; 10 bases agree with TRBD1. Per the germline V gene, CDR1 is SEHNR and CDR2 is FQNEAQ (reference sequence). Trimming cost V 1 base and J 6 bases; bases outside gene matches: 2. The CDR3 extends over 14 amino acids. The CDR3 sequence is CASSLETGGHGYTF. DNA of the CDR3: TGTGCCAGCAGCTTAGAGACAGGGGGCCATGGCTACACCTTC.

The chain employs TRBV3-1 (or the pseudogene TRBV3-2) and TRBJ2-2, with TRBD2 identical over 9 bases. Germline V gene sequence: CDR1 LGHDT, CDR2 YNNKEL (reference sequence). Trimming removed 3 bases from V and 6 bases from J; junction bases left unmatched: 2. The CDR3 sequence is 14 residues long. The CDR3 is CASSQREGAGELFF. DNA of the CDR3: TGTGCCAGCAGCCAGCGGGAGGGGGCCGGGGAGCTGTTTTTT.

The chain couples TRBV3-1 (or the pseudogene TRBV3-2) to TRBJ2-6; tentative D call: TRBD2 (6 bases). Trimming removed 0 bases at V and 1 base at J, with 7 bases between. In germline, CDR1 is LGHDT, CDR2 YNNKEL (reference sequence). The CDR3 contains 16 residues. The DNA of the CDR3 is TGTGCCAGCAGCCAAGAGGGACTGTCTGGGGCCAACGTCCTGACTTTC. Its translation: CASSQEGLSGANVLTF.

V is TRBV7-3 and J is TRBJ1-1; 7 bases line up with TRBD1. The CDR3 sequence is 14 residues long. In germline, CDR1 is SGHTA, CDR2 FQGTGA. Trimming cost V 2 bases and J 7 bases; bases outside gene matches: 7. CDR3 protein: CASSLRQGGLEAFF. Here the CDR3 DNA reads TGTGCCAGCAGCTTACGGCAGGGGGGTCTTGAAGCTTTCTTT.

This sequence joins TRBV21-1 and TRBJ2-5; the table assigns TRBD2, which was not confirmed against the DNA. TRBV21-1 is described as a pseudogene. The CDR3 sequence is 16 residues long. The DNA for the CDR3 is TGTGCCAGCAGCAAAGTGGGGACTAGCGGGAGAGAGACCCAGTACTTC. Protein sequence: CASSKVGTSGRETQYF.

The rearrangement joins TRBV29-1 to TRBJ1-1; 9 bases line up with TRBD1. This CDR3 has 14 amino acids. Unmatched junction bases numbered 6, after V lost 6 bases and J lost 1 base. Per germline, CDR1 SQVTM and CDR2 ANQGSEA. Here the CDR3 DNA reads TGCAGCGTCCTACCGGGACAGGGGAACACTGAAGCTTTCTTT. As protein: CSVLPGQGNTEAFF.

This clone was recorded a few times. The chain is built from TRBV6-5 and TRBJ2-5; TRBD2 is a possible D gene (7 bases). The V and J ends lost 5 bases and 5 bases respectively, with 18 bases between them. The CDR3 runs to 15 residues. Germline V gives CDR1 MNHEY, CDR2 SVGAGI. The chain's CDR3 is CASSPPWRGLETQYF. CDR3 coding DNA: TGTGCCAGCAGTCCCCCCTGGCGGGGGCTGGAGACCCAGTACTTC.

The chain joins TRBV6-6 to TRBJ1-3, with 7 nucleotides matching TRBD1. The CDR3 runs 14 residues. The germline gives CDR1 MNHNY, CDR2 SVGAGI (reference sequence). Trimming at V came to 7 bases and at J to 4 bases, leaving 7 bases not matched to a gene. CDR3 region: CASTIGGQGNTIYF. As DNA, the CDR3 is TGTGCCAGCACCATAGGGGGCCAAGGAAACACCATATATTTT.